This T cell receptor beta chain is from a study of response to subunit inactivated influenza vaccine. One entry per CDR3 protein results from TCRdb running MiXCR on the RT-PCR reads. This sample has about 310,000 distinct CDR3 sequences; roughly 20% occur once, and the top ten carry about a tenth. The V gene end was trimmed by 3 bases and the J gene end by 7 bases; junction bases not matched to a gene: 9. Looked up from germline, CDR1 is DFQATT and CDR2 is SNEGSKA (reference sequence). The CDR3 has 14 residues. This clonotype has more than one count but fewer than ten. The antigen is unknown. Study conclusions and caveats: Authors suggested each seasonal flu vaccination may recruit only limited numbers of new T cells.

The clonotype comes from a man aged 45 to 70 who received an inactivated influenza vaccine. The V call is TRBV20-1, the J call TRBJ2-1; 7 bases align to TRBD1. The material sequenced was PBMCs from blood, taken 21 months after vaccination. CDR3 bases: TGCAGTGCTAGCAGACAGGGCCTTAGAAATGAGCAGTTCTTC. Translated: CSASRQGLRNEQFF.